The clone carrying this T cell receptor (beta chain) was seen only a few times. The data were produced by immunoSEQ multiplex PCR, yet TCRdb's version contains in-frame clones alone and is incomplete. Of some 2 million clones listed, approximately 95% are singletons. This sample was taken from a study of shared clonotypes between healthy human individuals. CD45RO-negative, CCR7-positively selected cells formed the naive CD8 fraction, excluding terminally differentiated effector memory CD45RA+ cells. The study enrolled healthy HIV-negative adults without recent acute infections or vaccinations as donors. Adults of Caucasian background living in Nashville, Tennessee made up all donors. The receptor comes from a man between 18 and 35 years old in good health. Sequences were obtained from naive CD8+ T cells sorted from blood.

CDR3 loop: CASSLSNSGGNYGYTF. The CDR3 DNA sequence: TGTGCCAGCAGCCTATCTAACTCAGGGGGCAACTATGGCTACACCTTC. The chain couples TRBV7-9 to TRBJ1-2; 8 bases align to TRBD1. V dropped 5 bases and J dropped 2; count of bases not matched to a gene: 10. Germline lookup yields CDR1 SEHNR and CDR2 FQNEAQ (reference sequence). This CDR3 is built from 16 residues.